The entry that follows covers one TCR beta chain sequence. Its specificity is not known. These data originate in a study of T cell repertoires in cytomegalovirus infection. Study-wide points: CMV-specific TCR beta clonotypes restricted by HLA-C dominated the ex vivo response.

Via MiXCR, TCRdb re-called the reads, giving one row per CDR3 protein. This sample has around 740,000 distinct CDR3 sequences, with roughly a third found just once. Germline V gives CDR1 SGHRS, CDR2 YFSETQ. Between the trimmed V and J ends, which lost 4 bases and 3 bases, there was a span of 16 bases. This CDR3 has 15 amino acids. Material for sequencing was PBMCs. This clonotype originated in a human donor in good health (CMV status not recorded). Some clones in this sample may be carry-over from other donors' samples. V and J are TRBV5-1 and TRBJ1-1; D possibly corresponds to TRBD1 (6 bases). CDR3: CASSPRWGRDTEAFF. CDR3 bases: TGCGCCAGCAGCCCGAGATGGGGGCGCGACACTGAAGCTTTCTTT.